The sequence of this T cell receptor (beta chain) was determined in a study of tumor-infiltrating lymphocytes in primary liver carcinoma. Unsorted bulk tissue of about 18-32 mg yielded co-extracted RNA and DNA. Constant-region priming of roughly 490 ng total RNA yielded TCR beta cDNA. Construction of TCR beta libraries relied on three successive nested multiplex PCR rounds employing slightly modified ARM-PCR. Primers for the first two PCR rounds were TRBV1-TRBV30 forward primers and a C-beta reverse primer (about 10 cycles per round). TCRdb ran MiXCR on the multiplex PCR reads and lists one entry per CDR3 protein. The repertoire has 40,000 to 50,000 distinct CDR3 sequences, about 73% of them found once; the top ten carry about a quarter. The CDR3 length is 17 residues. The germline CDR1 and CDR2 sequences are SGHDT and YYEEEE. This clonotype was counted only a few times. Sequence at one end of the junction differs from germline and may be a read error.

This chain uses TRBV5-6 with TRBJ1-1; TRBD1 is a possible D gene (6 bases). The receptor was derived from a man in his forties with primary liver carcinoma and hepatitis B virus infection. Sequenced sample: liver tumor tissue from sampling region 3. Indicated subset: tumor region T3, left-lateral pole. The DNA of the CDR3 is TGTGCTAGCAGCTTGGTTAGTACGAGAAGGGGGGCCACTGAAGCTTTCTTT. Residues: CASSLVSTRRGATEAFF.